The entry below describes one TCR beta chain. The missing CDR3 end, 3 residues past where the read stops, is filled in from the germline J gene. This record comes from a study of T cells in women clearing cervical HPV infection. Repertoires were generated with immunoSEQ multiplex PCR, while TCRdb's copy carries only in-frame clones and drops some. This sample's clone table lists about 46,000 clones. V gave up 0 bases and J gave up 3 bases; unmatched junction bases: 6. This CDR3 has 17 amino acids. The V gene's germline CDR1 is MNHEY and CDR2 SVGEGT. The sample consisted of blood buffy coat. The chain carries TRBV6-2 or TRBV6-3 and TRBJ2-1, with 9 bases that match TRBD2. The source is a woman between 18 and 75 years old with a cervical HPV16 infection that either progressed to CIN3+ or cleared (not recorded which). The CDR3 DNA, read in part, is TGTGCCAGCAGTTACTCGACGCTAGCGGGACTCTACAATGAG. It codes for CASSYSTLAGLYNE. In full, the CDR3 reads CASSYSTLAGLYNEQFF.